The 3 T cell receptor beta chains given below trace back to one sample, sequenced in a study of blood T cells in healthy people across ages (dated by TCRdb to between 2014 and 2017). The library was built by means of 5' RACE. Sequencing took place on an Illumina HiSeq 2500. A second PCR of about 6 to 12 cycles was run with a J-beta primer mix and a sample-barcoded 5' primer. The public sequencing data were trimmed at Q25 with fastp and processed into clonotypes with MiXCR by TCRdb, which kept only in-frame beta chains. When rows share a CDR3 protein, they turn into one entry using the most common DNA and genes. The sample data list approximately 730,000 distinct CDR3 sequences, and 43% of these were observed just once. Roughly 19% of the sample is held by the ten biggest clonotypes. Sequencing was performed on blood. The receptors were gathered from a woman aged 55 to 70 in good health.

The V gene is TRBV9, the J gene TRBJ2-5; either TRBD1 or TRBD2 may supply D (5 bases each). Germline loops: CDR1 SGDLS, CDR2 YYNGEE. The CDR3 has 15 amino acids. The V end lost 2 bases, the J end lost 5 bases, and 16 bases lay between the germline ends. CDR3 amino acids: CASSVRGASGETQYF. DNA of the CDR3: TGTGCCAGCAGCGTCAGAGGGGCTTCTGGGGAGACCCAGTACTTC.

The gene calls are TRBV5-1 and TRBJ2-6; D ambiguous. Between the trimmed V and J ends, which lost 0 bases and 0 bases, there was a span of 7 bases. Germline lookup yields CDR1 SGHRS and CDR2 YFSETQ. The CDR3 runs 16 residues. Written as DNA, the CDR3 is TGCGCCAGCAGCTTGGTCGGTCCCTCTGGGGCCAACGTCCTGACTTTC. Its protein product is CASSLVGPSGANVLTF.

A remark on this clonotype: With a much larger clone just one base away, this may be a read error. This chain joins TRBV20-1 and TRBJ2-1, with D possibly TRBD2 on 5 matching bases. The V end was cut by 4 bases, the J end by 5 bases, with 15 bases between. This CDR3 region has 14 residues. Per the germline V gene, CDR1 is DFQATT and CDR2 is SNEGSKA (reference sequence). The CDR3 DNA sequence: TGCAGTGCTAAACGGGATGTATACAACAATGAGCAGTTCTTC. Amino acids: CSAKRDVYNNEQFF.